The source of this TCR beta chain is a study of beta chain features in type 1 diabetes. General study results and limits: Moderately but significantly shorter TCRB CDR3s were found in Type 1 diabetes patients in all four CD4+ subsets.

With 0 bases clipped from V and 3 bases from J, the junction kept 13 bases outside the gene matches. The germline CDR1 and CDR2 sequences are SGHRS and YFSETQ. The CDR3 contains 19 residues. The table lists this clone with a few counts. Its specificity is not known. Reverse transcribing all isolated RNA meant expressed TCRB transcripts were sequenced. Clones were sequenced by immunoSEQ multiplex PCR, and TCRdb holds only the in-frame ones, with some missing. In the table there are about 150,000 clones, about 9.4% of which are singletons. The source is a man aged 30 to 39 with type 1 diabetes. The chain joins TRBV5-1 to TRBJ2-7; 12 bases agree with TRBD2. Specimen: central memory CD4+ T cells from blood. CDR3 DNA sequence: TGCGCCAGCAGCTTGGCCCCGACTAGCGGGAGAACGGAGGGCTACGAGCAGTACTTC. Its protein is CASSLAPTSGRTEGYEQYF.